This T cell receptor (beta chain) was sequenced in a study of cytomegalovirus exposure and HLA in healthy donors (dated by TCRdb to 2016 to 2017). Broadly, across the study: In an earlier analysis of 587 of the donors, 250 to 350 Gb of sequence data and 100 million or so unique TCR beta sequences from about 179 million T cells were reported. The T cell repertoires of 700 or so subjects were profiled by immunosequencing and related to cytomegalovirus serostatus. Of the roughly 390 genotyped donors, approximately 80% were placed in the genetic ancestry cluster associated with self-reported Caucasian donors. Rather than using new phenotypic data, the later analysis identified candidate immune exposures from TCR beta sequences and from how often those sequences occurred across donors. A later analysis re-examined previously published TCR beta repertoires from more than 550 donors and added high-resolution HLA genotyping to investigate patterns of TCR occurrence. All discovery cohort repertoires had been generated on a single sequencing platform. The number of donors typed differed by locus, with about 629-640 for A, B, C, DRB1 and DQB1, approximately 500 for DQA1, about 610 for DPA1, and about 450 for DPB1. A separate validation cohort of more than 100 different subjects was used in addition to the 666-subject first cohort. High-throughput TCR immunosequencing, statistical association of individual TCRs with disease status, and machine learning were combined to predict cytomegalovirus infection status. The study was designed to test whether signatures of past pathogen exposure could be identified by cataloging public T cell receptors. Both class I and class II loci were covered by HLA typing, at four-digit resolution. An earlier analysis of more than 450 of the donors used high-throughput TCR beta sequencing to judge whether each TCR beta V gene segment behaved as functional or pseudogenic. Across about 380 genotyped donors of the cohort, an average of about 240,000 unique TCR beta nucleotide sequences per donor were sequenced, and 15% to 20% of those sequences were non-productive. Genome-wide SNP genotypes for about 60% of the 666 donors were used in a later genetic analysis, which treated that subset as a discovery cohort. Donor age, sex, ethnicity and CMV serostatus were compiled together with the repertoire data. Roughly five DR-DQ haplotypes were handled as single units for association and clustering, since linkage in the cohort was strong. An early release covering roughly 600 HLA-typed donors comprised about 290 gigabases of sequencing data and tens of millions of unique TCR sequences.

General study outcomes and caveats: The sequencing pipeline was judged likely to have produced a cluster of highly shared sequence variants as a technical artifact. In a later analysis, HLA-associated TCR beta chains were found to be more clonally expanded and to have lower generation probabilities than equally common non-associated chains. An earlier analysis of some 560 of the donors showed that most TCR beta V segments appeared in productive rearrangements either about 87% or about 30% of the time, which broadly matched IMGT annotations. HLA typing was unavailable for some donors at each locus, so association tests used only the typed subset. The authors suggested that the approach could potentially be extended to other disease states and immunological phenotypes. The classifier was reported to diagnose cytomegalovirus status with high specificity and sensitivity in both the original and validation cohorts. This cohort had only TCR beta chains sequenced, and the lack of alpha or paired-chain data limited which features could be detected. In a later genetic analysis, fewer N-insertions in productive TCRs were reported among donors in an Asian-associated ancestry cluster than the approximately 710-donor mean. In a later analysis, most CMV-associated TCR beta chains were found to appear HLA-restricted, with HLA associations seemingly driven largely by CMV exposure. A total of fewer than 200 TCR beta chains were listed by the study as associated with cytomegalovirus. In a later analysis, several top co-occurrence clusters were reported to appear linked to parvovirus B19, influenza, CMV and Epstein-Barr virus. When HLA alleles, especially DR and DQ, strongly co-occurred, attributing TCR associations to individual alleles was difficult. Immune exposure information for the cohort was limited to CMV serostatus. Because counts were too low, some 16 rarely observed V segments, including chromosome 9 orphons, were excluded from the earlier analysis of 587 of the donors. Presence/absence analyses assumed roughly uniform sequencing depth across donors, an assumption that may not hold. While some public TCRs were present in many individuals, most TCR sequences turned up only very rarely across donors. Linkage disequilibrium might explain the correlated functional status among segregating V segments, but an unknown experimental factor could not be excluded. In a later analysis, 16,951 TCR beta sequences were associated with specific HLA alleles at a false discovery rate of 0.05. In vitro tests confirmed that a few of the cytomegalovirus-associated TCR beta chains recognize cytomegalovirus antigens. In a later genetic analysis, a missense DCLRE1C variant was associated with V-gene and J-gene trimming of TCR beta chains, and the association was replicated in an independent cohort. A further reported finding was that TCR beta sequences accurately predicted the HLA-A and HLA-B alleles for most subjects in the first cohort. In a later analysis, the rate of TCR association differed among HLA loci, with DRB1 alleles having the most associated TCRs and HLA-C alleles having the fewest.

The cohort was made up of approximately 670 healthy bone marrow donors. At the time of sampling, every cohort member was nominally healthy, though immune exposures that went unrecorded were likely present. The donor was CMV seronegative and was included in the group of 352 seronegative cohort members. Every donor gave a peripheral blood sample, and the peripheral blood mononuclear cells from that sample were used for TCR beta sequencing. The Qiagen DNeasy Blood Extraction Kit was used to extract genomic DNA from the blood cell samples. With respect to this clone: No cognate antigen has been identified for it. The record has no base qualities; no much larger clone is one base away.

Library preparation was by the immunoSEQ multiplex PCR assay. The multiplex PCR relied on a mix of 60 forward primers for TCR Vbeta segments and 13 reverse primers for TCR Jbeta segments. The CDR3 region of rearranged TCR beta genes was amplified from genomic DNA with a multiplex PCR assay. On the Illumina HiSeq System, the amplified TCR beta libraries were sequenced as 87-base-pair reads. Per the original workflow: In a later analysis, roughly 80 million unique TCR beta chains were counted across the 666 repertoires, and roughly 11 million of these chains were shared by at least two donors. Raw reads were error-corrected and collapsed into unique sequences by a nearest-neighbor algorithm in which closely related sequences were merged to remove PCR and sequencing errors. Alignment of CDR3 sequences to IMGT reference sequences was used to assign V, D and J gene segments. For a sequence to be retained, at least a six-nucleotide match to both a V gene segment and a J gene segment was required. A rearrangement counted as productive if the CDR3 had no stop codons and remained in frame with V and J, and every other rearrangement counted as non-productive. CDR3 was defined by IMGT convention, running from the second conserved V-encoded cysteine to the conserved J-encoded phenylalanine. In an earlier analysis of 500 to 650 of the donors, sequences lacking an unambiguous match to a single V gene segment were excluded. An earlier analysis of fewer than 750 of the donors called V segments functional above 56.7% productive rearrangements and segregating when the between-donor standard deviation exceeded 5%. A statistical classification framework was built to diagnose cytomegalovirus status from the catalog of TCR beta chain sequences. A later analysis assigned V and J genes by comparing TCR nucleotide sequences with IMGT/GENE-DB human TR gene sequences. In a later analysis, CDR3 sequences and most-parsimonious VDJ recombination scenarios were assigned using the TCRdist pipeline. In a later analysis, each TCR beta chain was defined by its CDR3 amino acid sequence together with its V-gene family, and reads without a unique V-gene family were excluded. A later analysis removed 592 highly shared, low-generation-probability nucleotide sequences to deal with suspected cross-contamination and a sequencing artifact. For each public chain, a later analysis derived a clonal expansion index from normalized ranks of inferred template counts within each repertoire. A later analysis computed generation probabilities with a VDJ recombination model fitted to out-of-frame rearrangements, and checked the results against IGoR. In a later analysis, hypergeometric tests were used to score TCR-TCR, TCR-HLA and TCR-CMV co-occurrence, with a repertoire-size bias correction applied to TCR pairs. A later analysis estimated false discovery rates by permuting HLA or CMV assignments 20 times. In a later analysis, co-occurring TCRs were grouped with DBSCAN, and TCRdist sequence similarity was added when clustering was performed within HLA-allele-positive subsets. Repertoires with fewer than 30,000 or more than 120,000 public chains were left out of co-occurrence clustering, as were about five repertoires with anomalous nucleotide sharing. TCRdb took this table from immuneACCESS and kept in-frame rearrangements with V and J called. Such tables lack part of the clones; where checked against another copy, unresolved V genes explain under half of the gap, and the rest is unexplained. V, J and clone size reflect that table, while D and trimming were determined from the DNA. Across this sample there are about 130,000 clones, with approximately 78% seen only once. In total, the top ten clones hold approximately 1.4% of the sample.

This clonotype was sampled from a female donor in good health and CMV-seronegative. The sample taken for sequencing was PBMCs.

The CDR3 amino acid sequence is: CASSIDPGYAGELFF. The DNA sequence reads TGTGCCAGTAGTATAGATCCGGGTTACGCCGGGGAGCTGTTTTTT. The chain employs TRBV19 and TRBJ2-2; no D gene can be assigned with confidence. The germline V gene (reference sequence) sets CDR1 to LNHDA and CDR2 to SQIVND. The CDR3 sequence holds 15 residues, the cysteine and phenylalanine included. Only the CDR3 region is kept as DNA, spanning 45 bases read in frame from base 1. V is cut by 0 bases and J by 6 bases, and the space between the germline ends is 11 bases.